This T cell receptor beta chain appears in the sequencing data of a study of T cell repertoires in cytomegalovirus infection. Whole-study context: It can be stated that public TCR beta signatures indicated CMV infection as well as a matching HLA type.

Using its own MiXCR run on the reads, TCRdb lists one record per CDR3 protein. The repertoire consists of about 150,000 distinct CDR3 sequences, with roughly a quarter occurring once and the leading ten covering approximately 11%. Overall study results and limits: HLA-C-restricted TCR beta clonotypes specific for CMV led the ex vivo response.

Regarding this clonotype: Its target is unknown.

CDR1 SNHLY and CDR2 FYNNEI come from the germline V gene. CDR3 length: 19 residues. The germline V and J ends were trimmed by 4 bases and 0 bases, with 21 bases remaining between them. This rearrangement joins TRBV2 to TRBJ2-2; D unclear. The TCR originated in a human donor in good health (CMV status not recorded). Some clones in this sample may be carry-over from other donors' samples. Material for sequencing was PBMCs. CDR3 DNA sequence: TGTGCCAGCAGTGTTTCAAGGGTCCCCTCGGTCCCGAACACCGGGGAGCTGTTTTTT. Translated: CASSVSRVPSVPNTGELFF.